Listed below are T cell receptor beta chains from one sample, sequenced in a study of CD8+ T cells in alopecia areata. The method was immunoSEQ multiplex PCR; TCRdb's version includes in-frame clones alone and lacks a portion of them. The sample comprises 150,000 to 200,000 clones, 50% to 75% of which are singletons, and 16% rests with the top ten. The source material was CD4+ T cells sorted from blood, sampled at approximately week 60, from a patient treated with tofacitinib. The receptors shown here come from a human donor with alopecia areata. Each CDR3 is given with its conserved first and last residue. Fields, in order: clone size, V gene, J gene, D gene, CDR3 protein, CDR3 DNA. A D gene is named only where the DNA matches it firmly. The size entry is marked missing in some rows and otherwise reads once, few, many or a size class.

>NA|TRBV30|TRBJ1-2|TRBD1
CAWSREGAQDYGYTF
TGTGCCTGGAGTAGGGAGGGGGCGCAGGACTATGGCTACACCTTC
>NA|TRBV7-9|TRBJ1-2|NA
CASSVVSDYGYTF
TGTGCCAGCAGCGTTGTCTCTGACTATGGCTACACCTTC
>NA|TRBV29-1|TRBJ2-1|NA
CSAGQRGNEQFF
TGCAGCGCGGGGCAGAGGGGAAATGAGCAGTTCTTC
>few|TRBV11-3|TRBJ2-3|NA
CASSLPSTDTQYF
TGTGCCAGCAGCTTACCGAGCACAGATACGCAGTATTTT
>NA|TRBV4-1|TRBJ2-1|TRBD2
CASSQDTAGVYNEQFF
TGCGCCAGCAGCCAAGACACAGCGGGGGTTTACAATGAGCAGTTCTTC
>NA|TRBV30|TRBJ2-3|TRBD1
CAWGGQGGADTQYF
TGTGCCTGGGGGGGACAGGGCGGCGCAGATACGCAGTATTTT
>NA|TRBV6-6|TRBJ2-5|NA
CATSRGDGETQYF
TGTGCCACCAGTCGTGGTGACGGGGAGACCCAGTACTTC
>NA|TRBV6-1|TRBJ1-1|TRBD1
CASSIQGHTEAFF
TGTGCCAGCAGCATACAGGGGCACACTGAAGCTTTCTTT
>NA|TRBV15|TRBJ1-2|TRBD1
CAPQGLGYGYTF
TGTGCCCCACAGGGGCTCGGCTATGGCTACACCTTC
>NA|TRBV25-1|TRBJ2-7|NA
CASSALDSYEQYF
TGTGCCAGCAGTGCCCTCGACAGCTACGAGCAGTACTTC
>NA|TRBV5-1|TRBJ2-7|NA
CASSIQGNREQYF
TGCGCCAGCAGTATACAGGGTAACAGGGAGCAGTACTTC
>NA|TRBV29-1|TRBJ2-7|NA
CSVALDEQYF
TGCAGCGTTGCCTTGGACGAGCAGTACTTC
>NA|TRBV27|TRBJ2-5|NA
CASSLVGGATKTQYF
TGTGCCAGCAGTTTAGTAGGTGGGGCCACGAAGACCCAGTACTTC
>NA|TRBV30|TRBJ2-7|TRBD1
CAWSGRGQRYEQYF
TGTGCCTGGAGTGGCAGGGGACAGCGCTACGAGCAGTACTTC
>NA|TRBV4-2|TRBJ2-4|NA
CASSRLPSSPKNIQYF
TGTGCCAGCAGCCGACTACCCAGCTCTCCCAAAAACATTCAGTACTTC
>once|TRBV9|TRBJ2-7|TRBD2
CASSATSGATYEQYF
TGTGCCAGCAGCGCCACTAGCGGGGCAACCTACGAGCAGTACTTC
>NA|TRBV5-1|TRBJ2-1|NA
CASSLDAGNNEQFF
TGCGCCAGCAGCTTGGATGCAGGGAACAATGAGCAGTTCTTC
>few|TRBV6-1|TRBJ2-1|NA
CASKGGVNEQFF
TGTGCCAGCAAGGGGGGTGTGAATGAGCAGTTCTTC
>NA|TRBV25-1|TRBJ2-7|NA
CASSGTAYEQYF
TGTGCCAGCAGTGGAACAGCCTACGAGCAGTACTTC
>NA|TRBV29-1|TRBJ1-1|TRBD1
CSASGDRGGVAEAFF
TGCAGCGCTTCCGGAGACAGGGGAGGTGTGGCTGAAGCTTTCTTT
>NA|TRBV30|TRBJ2-6|NA
CAWSRWAAGANVLTF
TGTGCCTGGAGTAGGTGGGCAGCAGGGGCCAACGTCCTGACTTTC
>NA|TRBV30|TRBJ2-3|NA
CAWSVGGRPTDTQYF
TGTGCCTGGAGTGTAGGTGGCAGGCCCACAGATACGCAGTATTTT
>NA|TRBV7-8|TRBJ2-3|TRBD1
CASSSSRDRGIRTDTQYF
TGTGCCAGCAGCTCCTCCCGGGACAGGGGAATCAGGACAGATACGCAGTATTTT
>NA|TRBV6-5|TRBJ1-4|NA
CASRRGYSGEKLFF
TGTGCCAGCAGGCGAGGGTATTCGGGTGAAAAACTGTTTTTT
>few|TRBV30|TRBJ1-5|NA
CAWSGGINQPQHF
TGTGCCTGGAGCGGGGGAATCAATCAGCCCCAGCATTTT
>NA|TRBV29-1|TRBJ2-5|TRBD2
CSVGQRGGGETQYF
TGCAGCGTTGGCCAGCGGGGGGGTGGAGAGACCCAGTACTTC
>NA|TRBV6-1|TRBJ2-2|NA
CASSAKTGPGELFF
TGTGCCAGCAGCGCCAAGACAGGTCCCGGGGAGCTGTTTTTT